These T cell receptor beta chains were read from a single sample in a study of CD8 T cells in ankylosing spondylitis. MiXCR, applied by TCRdb to the 5' RACE reads, yields one record per CDR3 protein. The sample yields about 250,000 distinct CDR3 sequences, 18% seen once. The sequenced sample was blood, either unsorted or a sorted T cell fraction (not recorded which). All receptors come from a male donor with ankylosing spondylitis or in good health (not recorded which). Both conserved end residues are part of each CDR3. A D gene is named only where the DNA matches it firmly. A row's size may be missing; if present it is once, few, many or a size class.

TRBV7-9	few	TRBJ2-3	TRBD1	TGTGCCAGCAGCCTGGGACAGGGGGGCCCAGATACGCAGTATTTT	CASSLGQGGPDTQYF
TRBV20-1	-	TRBJ2-7	TRBD2	TGCAGTGCTAGTCACCCCTCACCTAGCGGGAGGTCCTACGAGCAGTACTTC	CSASHPSPSGRSYEQYF
TRBV29-1	few	TRBJ2-7	-	TGCAGCGTCTACCGGGACGGAACCTACGAGCAGTACTTC	CSVYRDGTYEQYF
TRBV11-2	-	TRBJ2-7	-	TGTGCCAGCAGCCCGGGGACAATTCTGTACTTC	CASSPGTILYF
TRBV7-9	few	TRBJ1-1	-	TGTGCCAGCAGCGTCCCGGGGGGCCGTAGCACTGAAGCTTTCTTT	CASSVPGGRSTEAFF
TRBV27	many	TRBJ2-2	-	TGTGCCACCCAAAGATTCAGGGCGAACACCGGGGAGCTGTTTTTT	CATQRFRANTGELFF
TRBV12-3/TRBV12-4	-	TRBJ2-1	TRBD2	TGTGCCAGCAGCGCCGGGACTAACCAATACAATGAGCAGTTCTTC	CASSAGTNQYNEQFF
TRBV12-3/TRBV12-4	many	TRBJ2-7	-	TGTGCCAGCAGTTCCGGGACCCACTACGAGCAGTACTTC	CASSSGTHYEQYF
TRBV18	-	TRBJ2-1	TRBD2	TGTGCCAGCTCACAACTAGCGGGAGAGAATGAGCAGTTCTTC	CASSQLAGENEQFF
TRBV20-1	-	TRBJ2-7	TRBD2	TGCAGTGCTAGAGATGCTCCAGCGGGGATCTACGAGCAGTACTTC	CSARDAPAGIYEQYF
TRBV4-3	few	TRBJ2-4	-	TGCGCCAGCAGCCGCCAAAGGCGGATAGGCAAAAACATTCAGTACTTC	CASSRQRRIGKNIQYF
TRBV10-3	few	TRBJ2-3	-	TGTGCCAACGTGGCCAGTAGATCAACTAGCACAGATACGCAGTATTTT	CANVASRSTSTDTQYF
TRBV4-3	many	TRBJ2-3	-	TGCGCCAGCAGCCTAGACAGCACAGATACGCAGTATTTT	CASSLDSTDTQYF
TRBV29-1	few	TRBJ1-1	-	TGCAGCGTTCCTCTGAACACTGAAGCTTTCTTT	CSVPLNTEAFF
TRBV4-2	-	TRBJ1-5	TRBD1	TGTGCCAGCAGCCAAGGTTACCGGGACAGGGTCGATCAGCCCCAGCATTTT	CASSQGYRDRVDQPQHF
TRBV29-1	few	TRBJ2-5	TRBD1	TGCAGCGTTGAAAGTTTTGGGGACAGGGGGATCCAAGAGACCCAGTACTTC	CSVESFGDRGIQETQYF
TRBV5-1	-	TRBJ1-1	TRBD1	TGCGCCAGCAGCCACAAACAGGGGATGACTGAAGCTTTCTTT	CASSHKQGMTEAFF
TRBV29-1	many	TRBJ2-7	-	TGCAGCGTTGAGGTTAACTCCTACGAGCAGTACTTC	CSVEVNSYEQYF
TRBV4-1	few	TRBJ2-1	-	TGCGCCAGCAGCCACTCCAACCAGGACGGGAACGATGAGCAGTTCTTC	CASSHSNQDGNDEQFF
TRBV4-3	once	TRBJ1-4	TRBD1	TGCGCCAGCAGCCAAGATGGGGGACAGGAAAATGAAAAACTGTTTTTT	CASSQDGGQENEKLFF
TRBV5-6	-	TRBJ2-1	TRBD2	TGTGCCAGCAGCATGGTCCTGGTGGCTAGCGGGGGCTACAATGAGCAGTTCTTC	CASSMVLVASGGYNEQFF
TRBV5-6	few	TRBJ2-1	TRBD1	TGTGCCAGCAGCTTTTCCGGGACAGGGGTCTACAATGAGCAGTTCTTC	CASSFSGTGVYNEQFF
TRBV6-4	-	TRBJ2-2	TRBD2	TGTGCCAGCAGTGCGGGACTAAGAGACACCGGGGAGCTGTTTTTT	CASSAGLRDTGELFF
TRBV27	few	TRBJ2-1	-	TGTGCCAGCAGTTTATCGAATAGGTGGGGGGACTCGAACAATGAGCAGTTCTTC	CASSLSNRWGDSNNEQFF
TRBV6-5	few	TRBJ2-1	TRBD1	TGTGCCAGCAGTTATACAGGGGGTGAAAATGAGCAGTTCTTC	CASSYTGGENEQFF
TRBV11-1	few	TRBJ2-4	TRBD2	TGTGCCAGCAGCTTAGCCATTACTAGCGGAGAAGCCAAAAACATTCAGTACTTC	CASSLAITSGEAKNIQYF
TRBV20-1	-	TRBJ2-7	-	TGCAGTGCTCGAGCCTATCGGGAGAACGACTACGAGCAGTACTTC	CSARAYRENDYEQYF
TRBV29-1	-	TRBJ2-1	-	TGCAGCGTTCGGACAGAGGGCGATGAGCAGTTCTTC	CSVRTEGDEQFF
TRBV29-1	many	TRBJ2-5	TRBD1	TGCAGCGTTGAAATTCCCTGGGACAGGCGGTACCAAGAGACCCAGTACTTC	CSVEIPWDRRYQETQYF
TRBV4-2	few	TRBJ2-1	-	TGTGCCAGCAGCCAAGACCGCTACTCAGGGAATGAGCAGTTCTTC	CASSQDRYSGNEQFF
TRBV30	-	TRBJ1-1	-	TGTGCCTGGAGTCTTACGAGACATAGGGACACTGAAGCTTTCTTT	CAWSLTRHRDTEAFF
TRBV3-1	few	TRBJ2-7	TRBD2	TGTGCCAGCAGCCAAGATCCCAACGGGACTACCACCTACGAGCAGTACTTC	CASSQDPNGTTTYEQYF
TRBV5-1	-	TRBJ1-1	-	TGCGCCAGCAGCTTTGGGTCAGACACTGAAGCTTTCTTT	CASSFGSDTEAFF
TRBV20-1	-	TRBJ2-7	-	TGCAGTGCTAGAGATATCGATGGGGGCACGACCTACGAGCAGTACTTC	CSARDIDGGTTYEQYF
TRBV5-1	-	TRBJ2-1	TRBD2	TGCGCCAGCAGCCCCGGGACTAGCGGGCCCATCTCCTACAATGAGCAGTTCTTC	CASSPGTSGPISYNEQFF
TRBV5-1	many	TRBJ2-1	TRBD2	TGCGCCAGCAGCTTGACCGCTAGCGGGAGCTATGAGCAGTTCTTC	CASSLTASGSYEQFF
TRBV6-5	-	TRBJ1-1	TRBD1	TGTGCCAGCAGTTGGGACAGCCAGACAGAAGCTTTCTTT	CASSWDSQTEAFF
TRBV7-9	-	TRBJ2-5	TRBD2	TGTGCCAGCAAGTTGCGGGAGGAAGAGACCCAGTACTTC	CASKLREEETQYF
TRBV25-1	-	TRBJ2-7	-	TGTGCCAGCAGTGGATCGATCAGGGACGAACGCGCCTACGAGCAGTACTTC	CASSGSIRDERAYEQYF
TRBV28	many	TRBJ2-3	TRBD1	TGTGCCAGCAGACCGGGACAGGGGCCAGATACGCAGTATTTT	CASRPGQGPDTQYF
TRBV29-1	few	TRBJ2-7	-	TGCAGCGTTGAAGGACTGGATTACGAGCAGTACTTC	CSVEGLDYEQYF
TRBV10-3	many	TRBJ2-7	-	TGTGCCATCAGTGAAAGTCAGGGAGTGTACGAGCAGTACTTC	CAISESQGVYEQYF
TRBV6-2/TRBV6-3	many	TRBJ2-3	-	TGTGCCAGCAGTTACCGTGGCACAGAAGTAAGCACAGATACGCAGTATTTT	CASSYRGTEVSTDTQYF
TRBV5-5	-	TRBJ2-7	TRBD2	TGTGCCAGCAGCGCCGGGACTAGCGGCAAGAGCGGCTTC	CASSAGTSGKSGF
TRBV4-1	-	TRBJ2-7	-	TGCGCCAGCAGCCCCCGGTGGGGGCCCTCCTACGAGCAGTACTTC	CASSPRWGPSYEQYF
TRBV21-1	-	TRBJ2-7	-	TGTGCCAGCAGCAAATCAGGCCCTCGTGGGGTCGAGCAGTACTTC	CASSKSGPRGVEQYF
TRBV20-1	many	TRBJ2-1	TRBD2	TGCAGTGCTCTAGGACTAGAGTACAATGAGCAGTTCTTC	CSALGLEYNEQFF
TRBV7-9	few	TRBJ1-4	-	TGTGCCAGCCGTCCCGTGGCTAATGAAAAACTGTTTTTT	CASRPVANEKLFF
TRBV2	few	TRBJ2-1	TRBD1	TGTGCCAGCAGTGTTTGGACAGGCTTGTCTTACAATGAGCAGTTCTTC	CASSVWTGLSYNEQFF
TRBV5-1	-	TRBJ2-5	TRBD1	TGCGCCAGCAGCTTGGTGGGAACAGGGGGCCAAGAGACCCAGTACTTC	CASSLVGTGGQETQYF
TRBV4-3	few	TRBJ2-3	TRBD2	TGCGCCAGCAGCCAAGGGGGACTAGCCAGCACAGATACGCAGTATTTT	CASSQGGLASTDTQYF
TRBV7-9	few	TRBJ2-1	-	TGTGCCAGCAGCTTAGCGGGAGGCACCGCCTACAATGAGCAGTTCTTC	CASSLAGGTAYNEQFF
TRBV20-1	-	TRBJ2-7	-	TGCAGTGCTAGAGCACACGGGCCTTACGAGCAGTACTTC	CSARAHGPYEQYF
TRBV29-1	few	TRBJ1-4	-	TGCAGCGTGGGTTTGGGGTCTAATGAAAAACTGTTTTTT	CSVGLGSNEKLFF